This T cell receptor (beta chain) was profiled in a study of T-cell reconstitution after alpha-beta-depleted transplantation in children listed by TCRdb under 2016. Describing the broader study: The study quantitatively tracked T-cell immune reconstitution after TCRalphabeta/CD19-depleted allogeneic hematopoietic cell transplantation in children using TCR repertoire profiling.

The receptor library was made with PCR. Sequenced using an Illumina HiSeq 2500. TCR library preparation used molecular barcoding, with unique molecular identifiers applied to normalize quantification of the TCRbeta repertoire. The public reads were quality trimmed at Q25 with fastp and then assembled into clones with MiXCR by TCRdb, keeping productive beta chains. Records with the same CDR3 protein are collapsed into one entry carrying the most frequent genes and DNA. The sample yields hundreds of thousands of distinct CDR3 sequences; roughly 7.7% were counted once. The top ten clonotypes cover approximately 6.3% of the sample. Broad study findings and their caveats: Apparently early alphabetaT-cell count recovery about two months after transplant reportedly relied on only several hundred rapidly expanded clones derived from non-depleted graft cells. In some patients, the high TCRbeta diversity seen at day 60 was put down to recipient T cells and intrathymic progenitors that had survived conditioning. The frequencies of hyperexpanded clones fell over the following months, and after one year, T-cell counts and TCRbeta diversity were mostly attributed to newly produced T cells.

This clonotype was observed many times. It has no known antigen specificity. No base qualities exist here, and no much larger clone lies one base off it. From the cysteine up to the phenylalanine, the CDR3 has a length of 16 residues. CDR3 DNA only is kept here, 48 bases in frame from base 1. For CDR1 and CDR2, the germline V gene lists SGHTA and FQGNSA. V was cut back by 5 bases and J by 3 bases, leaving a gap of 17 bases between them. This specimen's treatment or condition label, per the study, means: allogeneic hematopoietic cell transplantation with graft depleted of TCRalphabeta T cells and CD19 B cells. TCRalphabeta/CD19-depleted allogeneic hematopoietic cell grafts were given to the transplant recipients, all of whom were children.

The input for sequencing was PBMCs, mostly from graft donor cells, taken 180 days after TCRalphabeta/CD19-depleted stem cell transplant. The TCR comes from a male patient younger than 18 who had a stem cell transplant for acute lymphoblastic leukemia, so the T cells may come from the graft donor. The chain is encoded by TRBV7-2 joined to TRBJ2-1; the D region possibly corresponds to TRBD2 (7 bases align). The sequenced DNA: TGTGCCAGCAGCCTAAGGGGGGGGGGAAACTACAATGAGCAGTTCTTC. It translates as CASSLRGGGNYNEQFF.